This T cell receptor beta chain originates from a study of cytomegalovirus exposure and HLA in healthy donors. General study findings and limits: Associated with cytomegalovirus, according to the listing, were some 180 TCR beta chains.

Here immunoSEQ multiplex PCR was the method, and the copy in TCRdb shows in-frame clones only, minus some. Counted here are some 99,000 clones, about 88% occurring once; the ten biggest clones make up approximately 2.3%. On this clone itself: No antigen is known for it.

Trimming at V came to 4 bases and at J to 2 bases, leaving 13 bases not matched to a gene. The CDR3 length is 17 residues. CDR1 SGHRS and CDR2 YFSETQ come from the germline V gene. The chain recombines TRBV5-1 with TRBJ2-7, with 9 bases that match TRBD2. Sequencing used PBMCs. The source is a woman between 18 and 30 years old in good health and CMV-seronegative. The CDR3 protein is CASSLLSGGPNTYEQYF. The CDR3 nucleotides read TGCGCCAGCAGCCTTCTAAGCGGGGGGCCAAACACCTACGAGCAGTACTTC.